This entry features one T cell receptor (beta chain) sequence. No antigen is known for it. No much larger clone is present one base from it, and per-base qualities are unavailable. RNA was extracted with the RNeasy kit and roughly 0.45 to 1 ug was reverse transcribed using random hexamers. The immunoSEQ multiplex PCR assay, covering 54 Vbeta and 13 Jbeta segments, was used to amplify TCR beta CDR3 regions. PCR amplification bias was corrected by using a synthetic template baseline for primer optimization and computational correction. The paper's data handling went like this. Reads were annotated to V, D and J genes according to IMGT and were analyzed with immunoSEQ Analyzer, with only productive sequences retained. Clonality was computed as one minus Shannon entropy normalized by log2 of the number of productive unique sequences. For each patient and control, public and private clones were evaluated within the 100 most prevalent clones. A clone was defined as Susac-specific if it was absent from the healthy and MS cohorts, from roughly 980 published viral clones and from other ImmuneACCESS disease sequences. TCRdb's own reprocessing of the public reads used fastp at Q25 and MiXCR and kept productive beta chains. A single entry per CDR3 protein holds the most common genes and DNA from its merged rows. What appears here as the V and J calls and clone size reflects TCRdb's work, not the paper's. The sample profile shows about 300,000 distinct CDR3 sequences; around 89% of them were found once. The ten largest make up under 0.2% of the sample.

V loses 2 bases, J loses 3 bases, and the germline ends lie 8 bases apart. The CDR3 contains 13 residues, cysteine and phenylalanine counted. Just CDR3 DNA is preserved here, 39 bases in frame from base 1. For CDR1 and CDR2, the germline V gene (reference sequence) lists MNHEY and SMNVEV. The source of the sample is a study of CD8 T cells in Susac syndrome (dated by TCRdb to the late 2010s). About the study as a whole: Repertoire sequencing was used to test whether CD8+ T cell activation and differentiation in Susac syndrome was antigen driven. The study compared CD8+ T cell repertoire clonality among 12 healthy donors, about 14 Susac syndrome patients and around 16 multiple sclerosis patients.

Study-level results and caveats: The number of individuals in the TCR sequencing and HLA analysis was recognized as being relatively small.

Peripheral blood CD8+ and CD4+ T cells from healthy donors, Susac syndrome patients and multiple sclerosis patients were profiled using high-throughput TCR beta sequencing. Multiple sclerosis controls were treatment-naive patients with stable or active relapsing-remitting disease fulfilling revised McDonald criteria. Bulk CD8+ and CD4+ T cells were purified by magnetic negative isolation, while CD8+ TEMRA cells were enriched using FACS. Blood was collected in EDTA tubes and processed within 24 hours, with PBMCs isolated through density gradient centrifugation. PBMCs intended for TCR sequencing were cryopreserved in liquid nitrogen and were subsequently thawed in a 37 degrees C water bath. The sorted or isolated CD4+, CD8+ and CD8+ TEMRA cells had a purity of 90% or higher.

The receptor's source is a human donor with multiple sclerosis. Here the chain combines TRBV27 and TRBJ2-7; the D gene is possibly TRBD1, with 5 bases matching. The specimen sequenced was CD8+ T cells from PBMCs. The CDR3 region has the sequence CASSLGAVYEQYF. The nucleotide sequence is TGTGCCAGCAGTTTAGGGGCAGTCTACGAGCAGTACTTC.